The next 28 T cell receptor beta chains were all read from a single sample in a study of blood T cells in healthy people across ages. Using a J-beta primer mix together with a sample-barcoded 5' primer, a second PCR was run for roughly 6 to 11 cycles. From the 5' RACE reads, TCRdb called clonotypes with MiXCR, one entry per CDR3 protein. The table lists approximately 290,000 distinct CDR3 sequences, less than 30% of them singletons. The specimen was blood. Receptors were obtained from a woman aged 70 to 79 in good health.

The gene calls are TRBV20-1 and TRBJ1-6; D remains unclear. The CDR3 length is 15 residues. Looked up from germline, CDR1 is DFQATT and CDR2 is SNEGSKA (reference sequence). Trimming left V 1 base short and J 6 bases short, with 13 bases between. CDR3 coding DNA: TGCAGTGCTAGAGCCAAGAAGGGTGGTAATTCACCCCTCCACTTT. It is translated as CSARAKKGGNSPLHF.

This clonotype was observed once. The V call is TRBV7-9, the J call TRBJ2-5, with TRBD1 identical over 7 bases. With the DNA end fitting TRBJ2-7 better, the J assignment may be wrong. CDR1 and CDR2 (germline): SEHNR, FQNEAQ (reference sequence). The CDR3 runs 15 residues. CDR3 sequence: CASSLVRGYPYEQYF. The CDR3 DNA is TGTGCCAGCAGCTTAGTCAGGGGGTATCCCTACGAGCAGTACTTC.

This clonotype was observed at least ten times. The rearrangement uses TRBV29-1 and TRBJ2-5, with a weak D call TRBD2 (6 bases). The germline CDR1 and CDR2 sequences are SQVTM and ANQGSEA. V gave up 2 bases and J gave up 5 bases, with 9 bases separating them. The CDR3 length is 12 residues. The CDR3 sequence is CSVEQGGETQYF. For the CDR3, the DNA is TGCAGCGTTGAACAGGGAGGCGAGACCCAGTACTTC.

This CDR3 reads CASSLGSASGKNIQYF. The DNA of the CDR3 is TGTGCCAGCAGCTTAGGTTCAGCTAGCGGCAAAAACATTCAGTACTTC. The chain links TRBV7-3 to TRBJ2-4, with TRBD2 matching 7 bases. CDR3 size: 16 residues. Losses at the gene ends were 2 bases for V and 3 bases for J; bases not matched to a gene: 7. Germline loops: CDR1 SGHTA, CDR2 FQGTGA.

V gene TRBV7-6 combines with J gene TRBJ2-5, with a possible D match to TRBD1 (5 bases). Germline V CDR1 and CDR2: SGHVS, FNYEAQ. The CDR3 sequence is 14 residues long. Deletions cut 2 bases from V and 4 bases from J, with 11 bases between. In DNA, the CDR3 is TGTGCCAGCAGCTTATACCAGGGCTTAGAGACCCAGTACTTC. Translating it yields CASSLYQGLETQYF.

This clonotype has a handful of counts. V is TRBV28 and J is TRBJ2-5; D gene unclear. This CDR3 has 12 amino acids. Looked up from germline, CDR1 is MDHEN and CDR2 is SYDVKM. The V and J ends lost 5 bases and 3 bases respectively, with 7 bases between them. The CDR3 loop is CASSQLKETQYF. The CDR3 bases are TGTGCCAGCAGTCAGCTCAAAGAGACCCAGTACTTC. The whole variable domain, filled in from reference TRBV28 and TRBJ2-5, reads DVKVTQSSRYLVKRTGEKVFLECVQDMDHENMFWYRQDPGLGLRLIYFSYDVKMKEKGDIPEGYSVSREKKERFSLILESASTNQTSMYLCASSQLKETQYFGPGTRLLVL.

The gene calls are TRBV18 and TRBJ1-6; maybe TRBD1 (6 bases). This CDR3 has 16 amino acids. V was clipped by 1 base and J by 7 bases, with 14 bases between them. CDR1 is KGHSH and CDR2 is LQKENI in the germline V gene. The CDR3: CASSPQGQSMNSPLHF. CDR3 in DNA: TGTGCCAGCTCACCACAAGGACAGTCGATGAATTCACCCCTCCACTTT. The complete variable domain, with remaining parts taken from reference TRBV18 and TRBJ1-6, reads NAGVMQNPRHLVRRRGQEARLRCSPMKGHSHVYWYRQLPEEGLKFMVYLQKENIIDESGMPKERFSAEFPKEGPSILRIQQVVRGDSAAYFCASSPQGQSMNSPLHFGNGTRLTVT.

This clonotype was counted only a few times. The chain is built from TRBV18 and TRBJ2-5; 7 bases are a match to TRBD1. The J segment lost 0 bases and the V segment lost 3 bases, leaving 4 bases of the junction unmatched. CDR3 length: 15 amino acids. The germline gives CDR1 KGHSH, CDR2 LQKENI. Here the CDR3 DNA reads TGTGCCAGCTCACCCCGGGACAGTTACCAAGAGACCCAGTACTTC. This codes for CASSPRDSYQETQYF.

The chain uses TRBV20-1 and TRBJ1-2, with D tentatively TRBD1 (5 bases). Germline V gene lookup returns CDR1 DFQATT and CDR2 SNEGSKA (reference sequence). The CDR3 has 15 residues. V lost 3 bases to trimming and J lost 8 bases, with 22 bases between them. The CDR3 protein is CSARMEGRQGGGYTF. The CDR3 region has the DNA TGCAGTGCTAGGATGGAGGGGCGGCAGGGCGGAGGCTACACCTTC.

This clonotype occurred a few times. V usage is TRBV7-2 and J usage is TRBJ2-7; the match to TRBD2 covers 7 bases. The V segment lost 0 bases and the J segment 0 bases; nucleotides outside the gene matches: 8. The CDR3 spans 17 residues. Germline lookup yields CDR1 SGHTA and CDR2 FQGNSA. In nucleotides, the CDR3 is TGTGCCAGCAGCTTAGCGCCAGCGGGAAAAAGCTCCTACGAGCAGTACTTC. Amino acids: CASSLAPAGKSSYEQYF. The full variable domain, its missing parts supplied by reference TRBV7-2 and TRBJ2-7, is GAGVSQSPSNKVTEKGKDVELRCDPISGHTALYWYRQSLGQGLEFLIYFQGNSAPDKSGLPSDRFSAERTGGSVSTLTIQRTQQEDSAVYLCASSLAPAGKSSYEQYFGPGTRLTVT.

J is TRBJ2-3 and V is TRBV18; D ambiguous. Germline-derived CDR1 and CDR2 are KGHSH and LQKENI. The ends were cut back, 3 bases at V and 3 bases at J, with 7 bases in the middle. There are 13 residues in the CDR3. CDR3 in DNA: TGTGCCAGCTCACCCCCGGTAACAGATACGCAGTATTTT. It yields the protein CASSPPVTDTQYF. Combining the CDR3 with reference TRBV18 and TRBJ2-3 gives the whole variable domain NAGVMQNPRHLVRRRGQEARLRCSPMKGHSHVYWYRQLPEEGLKFMVYLQKENIIDESGMPKERFSAEFPKEGPSILRIQQVVRGDSAAYFCASSPPVTDTQYFGPGTRLTVL.

This sequence joins TRBV6-2 or TRBV6-3 and TRBJ2-7, with D hard to call. CDR3 length equals 14 residues. Germline V CDR1 and CDR2: MNHEY, SVGEGT. Trimming shortened V by 6 bases and J by 2 bases, and 14 bases separated the two germline ends. The CDR3 DNA sequence: TGTGCCAGCAGACGGGCCTCTGGCCCCTACGAGCAGTACTTC. Encoded protein: CASRRASGPYEQYF.

This clonotype was observed at least ten times. CDR3 DNA sequence: TGTGCCAGCAGCTCGGGAAGCTCTGGAAACACCATATATTTT. Encoded protein: CASSSGSSGNTIYF. The chain joins TRBV12-3 or TRBV12-4 to TRBJ1-3; D unclear. The CDR3 spans 14 residues. Trimming shortened V by 6 bases and J by 0 bases, and 9 bases separated the two germline ends.

The rearrangement links TRBV7-9 to TRBJ2-5; weak D call: TRBD2 (7 bases). The better agreement between TRBJ2-7 and the DNA end casts doubt on the J call. Germline CDR1 SEHNR, CDR2 FQNEAQ (reference sequence). The CDR3 is 17 amino acids. The CDR3 protein is CASSSDTGGPRPYEQYF. The CDR3 coding sequence is TGTGCCAGCAGCTCCGATACCGGGGGGCCCCGTCCCTACGAGCAGTACTTC.

The CDR3 DNA is TGTGCCAGCAGACCAAGGCGCGGCGGGTACGAGCAGTACTTC. Encoded protein: CASRPRRGGYEQYF. The chain joins TRBV3-1 to TRBJ2-7, with a tentative D call TRBD2 (5 bases). The germline V gene encodes CDR1 LGHDT and CDR2 YNNKEL (reference sequence). The CDR3 length is 14 residues. V was cut by 6 bases and J by 4 bases, with 16 bases left in between.

The DNA for the CDR3 is TGCGCCAGCAGCCTCCAACAGGGATCTAGAGAGACCCAGTACTTC. It specifies CASSLQQGSRETQYF. This chain uses TRBV4-1 with TRBJ2-5; D is perhaps TRBD1 (6 bases). The CDR3 consists of 15 residues. Per germline, CDR1 MGHRA and CDR2 YSYEKL. V lost 4 bases and J lost 4, with 16 bases in between.

This clonotype was detected only a few times. This chain joins TRBV18 and TRBJ1-6, with no clear D. Germline V gene sequence: CDR1 KGHSH, CDR2 LQKENI. Trimming took 2 bases from V and 8 from J, leaving 13 bases between them. CDR3 length: 15 residues. The CDR3 coding sequence is TGTGCCAGCTCACCAGAGGGCCCGGGGTATTCACCCCTCCACTTT. It encodes CASSPEGPGYSPLHF.

V and J are TRBV12-3 or TRBV12-4 and TRBJ2-1; 8 bases match TRBD2. The CDR3 contains 16 residues. Losses at the gene ends were 1 base for V and 0 bases for J; bases not matched to a gene: 2. The CDR3 DNA is TGTGCCAGCAGTTTAGTTCGGGGGGGCTCCTACAATGAGCAGTTCTTC. This encodes CASSLVRGGSYNEQFF.

This clonotype has just a few counts. This chain uses TRBV5-1 with TRBJ2-1; D perhaps matches TRBD1 (5 bases). Germline CDR1 is SGHRS and CDR2 is YFSETQ. This CDR3 is 13 amino acids long. V was clipped by 1 base and J by 3 bases, with 5 bases between them. The CDR3 protein is CASSLTGYNEQFF. In nucleotides, the CDR3 is TGCGCCAGCAGCTTGACAGGCTACAATGAGCAGTTCTTC.

This clonotype was counted a few times. The chain combines TRBV28 with TRBJ2-5, with 9 bases lining up with TRBD2. V lost 10 bases to trimming and J lost 2 bases; unmatched junction nucleotides: 5. CDR3 length equals 13 residues. CDR1 is MDHEN, CDR2 SYDVKM, per germline. Here the CDR3 DNA reads TGTGCCACACGGGCGGGAGGGCAAGAGACCCAGTACTTC. It is translated as CATRAGGQETQYF. The full variable domain, rest sourced from reference TRBV28 and TRBJ2-5, is DVKVTQSSRYLVKRTGEKVFLECVQDMDHENMFWYRQDPGLGLRLIYFSYDVKMKEKGDIPEGYSVSREKKERFSLILESASTNQTSMYLCATRAGGQETQYFGPGTRLLVL.

With respect to this clonotype: A much larger clone lies one base from this, so it may be a read error. The gene calls are TRBV28 and TRBJ2-5, with D unresolved. The better agreement between TRBJ2-1 and the DNA end casts doubt on the J call. This CDR3 region has 15 residues. From germline, CDR1 is MDHEN and CDR2 SYDVKM. CDR3: CASSSLVTSYNKQFF. The CDR3 nucleotides read TGTGCCAGCAGTTCTCTTGTGACCTCCTACAATAAGCAGTTCTTC.

V usage is TRBV7-2 and J usage is TRBJ2-1, with D possibly TRBD2 on 6 matching bases. Germline V gives CDR1 SGHTA, CDR2 FQGNSA. The CDR3 totals 15 residues. V was shortened by 5 bases and J by 4 bases, with 15 bases between the two germline ends. The CDR3 DNA follows: TGTGCCAGCAGCCCCCCGGGACTGGGGTACAATGAGCAGTTCTTC. This translates into CASSPPGLGYNEQFF. Supplemented by reference TRBV7-2 and TRBJ2-1, the full variable domain reads GAGVSQSPSNKVTEKGKDVELRCDPISGHTALYWYRQSLGQGLEFLIYFQGNSAPDKSGLPSDRFSAERTGGSVSTLTIQRTQQEDSAVYLCASSPPGLGYNEQFFGPGTRLTVL.

There are a few counts of this clonotype. This sequence joins TRBV6-2 or TRBV6-3 and TRBJ2-7; weak D call: TRBD2 (6 bases). The CDR3 has 14 amino acids. Trimming took off 8 bases at V and 0 bases at J, with 14 bases between the two ends. The germline gives CDR1 MNHEY, CDR2 SVGEGT. The CDR3 here is CASGRDFSSYEQYF. The CDR3 DNA follows: TGTGCCAGCGGCCGGGACTTCAGCTCCTACGAGCAGTACTTC.

The chain is built from TRBV20-1 and TRBJ2-7, with D uncertain. The J call may be wrong; the DNA end is better matched by TRBJ2-1. The CDR3 length is 14 residues. Looked up from germline, CDR1 is DFQATT and CDR2 is SNEGSKA (reference sequence). The CDR3 reads CSARGLTKSDEQFF. CDR3 bases: TGCAGTGCTAGAGGTCTAACTAAGAGCGATGAGCAGTTCTTC.

This clonotype came up a few times. The chain couples TRBV2 to TRBJ2-3, with D unresolved. Trimming removed 6 bases from V and 6 bases from J, with 7 bases in between. From germline, CDR1 is SNHLY and CDR2 FYNNEI. This CDR3 is 11 amino acids long. The chain's CDR3 is CASSVHDTQYF. DNA of the CDR3: TGTGCCAGCAGCGTGCACGATACGCAGTATTTT.

The genes are TRBV5-1 and TRBJ1-1, with a possible D match to TRBD1 (6 bases). Germline values: CDR1 SGHRS, CDR2 YFSETQ. The CDR3 totals 13 residues. The V gene lost 2 bases and the J gene lost 5 bases, with 10 bases spanning the gap. CDR3 DNA sequence: TGCGCCAGCAGCTTACCGGACAGTACTGAAGCTTTCTTT. Translated, it gives CASSLPDSTEAFF. Using reference TRBV5-1 and TRBJ1-1 for the parts outside the CDR3, the full variable domain is KAGVTQTPRYLIKTRGQQVTLSCSPISGHRSVSWYQQTPGQGLQFLFEYFSETQRNKGNFPGRFSGRQFSNSRSEMNVSTLELGDSALYLCASSLPDSTEAFFGQGTRLTVV.

The chain has TRBV20-1 and TRBJ2-3; 13 bases line up with TRBD2. Trimming at V came to 5 bases and at J to 6 bases, leaving 11 bases not matched to a gene. CDR3 length: 16 residues. CDR1 is DFQATT and CDR2 is SNEGSKA in the germline V gene (reference sequence). The CDR3 sequence is CSAHLTLAGGSDTQYF. The CDR3 coding sequence is TGCAGTGCTCACCTCACACTAGCGGGAGGGAGTGATACGCAGTATTTT.

This clonotype came up a few times. The chain is built from TRBV15 and TRBJ1-4; D call uncertain. V lost 1 base and J lost 7, with 10 bases in between. The length of the CDR3 is 14 residues. CDR1 is LNHNV, CDR2 YYDKDF, per germline (reference sequence). CDR3 in amino acids: CATSRAGEGEKLFF. For the CDR3, the DNA is TGTGCCACCAGCAGAGCCGGGGAAGGTGAAAAACTGTTTTTT.